These 25 T cell receptor beta chains originate from one sample sequenced in a study of cytomegalovirus exposure and HLA in healthy donors (TCRdb year 2017). To prepare the library, the immunoSEQ multiplex PCR assay was applied. For the multiplex PCR, a mixture combining 60 forward primers for TCR Vbeta segments and 13 reverse primers for TCR Jbeta segments was used. TCRdb carries this immuneACCESS record with in-frame sequences only. Its versions omit some clonotypes, under half of them owing to an unresolved V gene in the studies checked, with the rest unexplained. Recorded for this sample are some 120,000 clones; around 8.5% of them occurred a single time. Approximately 5% of the sample goes to the ten largest clones. Sequenced input: PBMCs. The receptors originated from a man in his forties or fifties in good health and CMV-seronegative.

The chain couples TRBV7-8 to TRBJ2-5, with 8 bases that match TRBD1. The assigned J gene may be wrong: the sequence end matches TRBJ2-7 better. This CDR3 has 13 amino acids. Germline V gene lookup returns CDR1 SGHVS and CDR2 FQNEAQ. CDR3 sequence (DNA): TGTGCCAGCAGCGCCGGGACAGGCTACGAGCAGTACTTC. Its protein is CASSAGTGYEQYF.

The CDR3 region has the DNA TGTGCCAGCAGTTACTTGGGTGGGGGGGCCGACATTCAGTACTTC. Protein: CASSYLGGGADIQYF. The chain carries TRBV6-8 and TRBJ2-4, with D possibly being TRBD2 (7 bases). The ends were cut back, 1 base at V and 8 bases at J, with 15 bases in the middle. The V gene's germline CDR1 is MNHGY and CDR2 SAAAGT. The CDR3 consists of 15 residues.

In its sample, this clone was seen a few times. This sequence joins TRBV9 and TRBJ2-5; 7 nucleotides match TRBD2. Trimming took 0 bases from V and 3 from J; bases not matched to a gene: 11. The CDR3 is made up of 17 amino acids. The germline V gene has CDR1 SGDLS and CDR2 YYNGEE. CDR3 residues: CASSVVGGRSGEETQYF. In DNA, the CDR3 is TGTGCCAGCAGCGTAGTGGGTGGCCGGAGCGGGGAAGAGACCCAGTACTTC.

The V gene is TRBV30, the J gene TRBJ2-1; no clear D gene. The CDR3 extends over 13 amino acids. V was pared by 0 bases and J by 3 bases, with 6 bases between. Per the germline V gene, CDR1 is GTSNPN and CDR2 is SVGIG (reference sequence). Written as DNA, the CDR3 is TGTGCCTGGAGTGTAAACATCTACAATGAGCAGTTCTTC. It translates to CAWSVNIYNEQFF.

The chain has TRBV7-2 and TRBJ2-2; D is ambiguous. The V end was cut by 5 bases, the J end by 0 bases, with 7 bases between. Germline CDR1 is SGHTA and CDR2 is FQGNSA. The CDR3 is made up of 14 amino acids. CDR3 loop: CASSPTPNTGELFF. CDR3 nucleotide sequence: TGTGCCAGCAGCCCTACTCCGAACACCGGGGAGCTGTTTTTT.

This clone has only a few counts. The chain couples TRBV15 to TRBJ2-7; D is unresolved. Germline loops: CDR1 LNHNV, CDR2 YYDKDF (reference sequence). The ends were cut back, 5 bases at V and 2 bases at J, with 16 bases in the middle. The CDR3 covers 15 residues. CDR3 sequence: CATSPTRGRAYEQYF. The CDR3 coding sequence is TGTGCCACCAGCCCCACCAGAGGCAGAGCCTACGAGCAGTACTTC. The variable domain in full, completed from reference TRBV15 and TRBJ2-7, reads DAMVIQNPRYQVTQFGKPVTLSCSQTLNHNVMYWYQQKSSQAPKLLFHYYDKDFNNEADTPDNFQSRRPNTSFCFLDIRSPGLGDTAMYLCATSPTRGRAYEQYFGPGTRLTVT.

There are a few counts of this clone. The chain recombines TRBV5-4 with TRBJ1-6, with 10 bases aligning to TRBD1. V lost 2 bases to trimming and J lost 7 bases; unmatched junction nucleotides: 3. Germline V lookup: CDR1 SGHNT, CDR2 YYREEE (reference sequence). The CDR3 is 15 amino acids. CDR3: CASSFGGQGNSPLHF. CDR3 DNA sequence: TGTGCCAGCAGCTTTGGGGGACAGGGGAATTCACCCCTCCACTTT.

This clone has only a few counts. The chain employs TRBV9 and TRBJ1-3; D call uncertain. This CDR3 spans 16 amino acids. CDR1 and CDR2 from the germline V gene are SGDLS and YYNGEE. Trimming shortened V by 4 bases and J by 0 bases, and 14 bases separated the two germline ends. CDR3 DNA sequence: TGTGCCAGCAGCATTTCCCAGGCCCACTCTGGAAACACCATATATTTT. Translating gives CASSISQAHSGNTIYF. The complete variable domain, with remaining parts taken from reference TRBV9 and TRBJ1-3, reads DSGVTQTPKHLITATGQRVTLRCSPRSGDLSVYWYQQSLDQGLQFLIQYYNGEERAKGNILERFSAQQFPDLHSELNLSSLELGDSALYFCASSISQAHSGNTIYFGEGSWLTVV.

The rearrangement joins TRBV15 to TRBJ2-5; tentatively, D is TRBD2 (7 bases). The germline CDR1 and CDR2 sequences are LNHNV and YYDKDF (reference sequence). The CDR3 contains 15 residues. Trimming left V 1 base short and J 4 bases short, with 13 bases between. For the CDR3, the DNA is TGTGCCACCAGCAGAGGAGGGGGGGCGGGAGAGACCCAGTACTTC. It codes for CATSRGGGAGETQYF.

In this sample, this clone turned up many times. The chain carries TRBV13 and TRBJ2-3, with TRBD2 identical over 8 bases. The CDR3 length is 16 residues. Germline trimming cut 3 bases from V and 2 bases from J; bases unmatched to any gene: 7. Germline values: CDR1 PRHDT, CDR2 FYEKMQ (reference sequence). The CDR3 region is CASSFSGGGHTDTQYF. Written as DNA, the CDR3 is TGTGCCAGCAGCTTTTCTGGCGGGGGGCACACAGATACGCAGTATTTT.

The CDR3 loop reads CASSRDYKETQYF. DNA of the CDR3: TGTGCCAGCTCAAGGGACTATAAAGAGACCCAGTACTTC. The chain couples TRBV7-2 to TRBJ2-5; TRBD2 aligns across 7 bases. The J segment lost 3 bases and the V segment lost 8 bases, leaving 6 bases of the junction unmatched. CDR3 length equals 13 residues. Germline loops: CDR1 SGHTA, CDR2 FQGNSA.

The V gene is TRBV5-8, the J gene TRBJ1-5, with D unresolved. V was cut by 4 bases and J by 5 bases, with 7 bases left in between. The germline CDR1 and CDR2 sequences are SGHTS and YDEGEE. The CDR3 covers 12 residues. In nucleotides, the CDR3 is TGTGCCAGCAGCCCTCGAGATCAGCCCCAGCATTTT. Encoded protein: CASSPRDQPQHF. The full variable domain, with the rest looked up from reference TRBV5-8 and TRBJ1-5, is EAGVTQSPTHLIKTRGQQATLRCSPISGHTSVYWYQQALGLGLQFLLWYDEGEERNRGNFPPRFSGRQFPNYSSELNVNALELEDSALYLCASSPRDQPQHFGDGTRLSIL.

In its sample, this clone was seen a few times. The gene calls are TRBV6-1 and TRBJ1-5; D is unclear. CDR1 is MNHNS and CDR2 is SASEGT in the germline V gene. Between the trimmed V and J ends, which lost 7 bases and 2 bases, there was a span of 15 bases. CDR3 length: 15 residues. CDR3 in DNA: TGTGCCAGCACCCGCGGGGAGAGGGGCAATCAGCCCCAGCATTTT. It is translated as CASTRGERGNQPQHF.

This clone was seen more than once but under ten times. The rearrangement uses TRBV2 and TRBJ2-5; 7 nucleotides agree with TRBD1. The CDR3 covers 13 residues. Germline V gene lookup returns CDR1 SNHLY and CDR2 FYNNEI. Germline trimming cut 7 bases from V and 1 base from J; bases unmatched to any gene: 3. In DNA, the CDR3 is TGTGCCAGCACCCGGGACAGCCAAGAGACCCAGTACTTC. Protein: CASTRDSQETQYF. Based on the CDR3 plus reference TRBV2 and TRBJ2-5, the full variable domain is EPEVTQTPSHQVTQMGQEVILRCVPISNHLYFYWYRQILGQKVEFLVSFYNNEISEKSEIFDDQFSVERPDGSNFTLKIRSTKLEDSAMYFCASTRDSQETQYFGPGTRLLVL.

The chain links TRBV28 to TRBJ1-6; maybe TRBD1 (5 bases). Trimming cost V 2 bases and J 9 bases, with 11 bases left between them. This CDR3 is built from 14 residues. Germline V lookup: CDR1 MDHEN, CDR2 SYDVKM. CDR3 loop: CASSLGVRVSPLHF. DNA for the CDR3: TGTGCCAGCAGTTTAGGGGTCAGGGTTTCACCCCTCCACTTT.

This clone was seen only a few times. V and J are TRBV6-6 and TRBJ1-1; 9 bases line up with TRBD1. The CDR3 length is 12 residues. Germline V lookup: CDR1 MNHNY, CDR2 SVGAGI (reference sequence). J gave up 4 bases and V 8 bases, and 2 bases lay outside the gene matches. This CDR3 reads CASQTGGTEAFF. The CDR3 bases are TGTGCCAGCCAGACAGGGGGCACTGAAGCTTTCTTT.

V usage is TRBV5-4 and J usage is TRBJ2-2; D unclear. V was clipped by 0 bases and J by 3 bases, with 9 bases between them. The V gene's germline CDR1 is SGHNT and CDR2 YYREEE (reference sequence). The CDR3 has 15 amino acids. CDR3 in amino acids: CASSLVQSDTGELFF. The CDR3 bases are TGTGCCAGCAGCTTGGTTCAGAGCGACACCGGGGAGCTGTTTTTT.

V is TRBV28 and J is TRBJ2-5, with TRBD2 matching over 10 bases. Germline loops: CDR1 MDHEN, CDR2 SYDVKM. The CDR3 runs to 17 residues. V lost 3 bases, J lost 5 bases, and 12 bases stayed unmatched. The CDR3 region has the DNA TGTGCCAGCAGTTTCAGAGGTAGCGGGGGGTCTTATGAGACCCAGTACTTC. The encoded protein is CASSFRGSGGSYETQYF.

The DNA for the CDR3 is TGTGCCAGCACCACTGCGGGGGGGGGTGGCTATGGCTACACCTTC. This codes for CASTTAGGGGYGYTF. The chain has TRBV5-5 and TRBJ1-2; D may be TRBD1 (5 bases). In germline, CDR1 is SGHKS, CDR2 YYEKEE (reference sequence). V lost 6 bases, J lost 4 bases, and 19 bases lay in between. CDR3 length equals 15 residues.

The chain links TRBV5-1 to TRBJ1-1; 10 bases are shared with TRBD1. Per germline, CDR1 SGHRS and CDR2 YFSETQ. The CDR3 extends over 15 amino acids. The junction had 6 bases not matched to a gene; V was cut back by 4 bases and J by 3 bases. CDR3 nucleotides: TGCGCCAGCAGCCCGGAGGACAGGGGGTACACTGAAGCTTTCTTT. It translates to CASSPEDRGYTEAFF.

V usage is TRBV30 and J usage is TRBJ2-4, with 7 bases that match TRBD2. The CDR3 runs to 15 residues. Trimming removed 2 bases from V and 1 base from J; junction bases left unmatched: 5. The germline gives CDR1 GTSNPN, CDR2 SVGIG (reference sequence). CDR3 protein: CAWSLGLFAKNIQYF. The DNA of the CDR3 is TGTGCCTGGAGTTTGGGACTATTCGCCAAAAACATTCAGTACTTC.

The rearrangement joins TRBV7-6 to TRBJ2-1; 7 bases line up with TRBD1. CDR3 length: 16 residues. Losses at the gene ends were 4 bases for V and 5 bases for J; bases not matched to a gene: 11. Germline loops: CDR1 SGHVS, CDR2 FNYEAQ. The CDR3 region is CASSWTRTGENNEQFF. CDR3 sequence (DNA): TGTGCCAGCAGCTGGACCCGGACAGGCGAGAACAATGAGCAGTTCTTC.

The CDR3 protein is CASSFAGNTGELFF. The CDR3 DNA reads TGTGCCAGCAGCTTCGCAGGGAACACCGGGGAGCTGTTTTTT. The chain joins TRBV5-6 to TRBJ2-2; unclear D gene. V lost 2 bases and J 1 base, leaving 6 bases between the germline ends. The length of the CDR3 is 14 residues. CDR1 is SGHDT, CDR2 YYEEEE, per germline.

This clone was detected a few times. This chain joins TRBV30 and TRBJ1-2; perhaps TRBD1 as D (5 bases). This CDR3 has 13 amino acids. V was clipped by 2 bases and J by 7 bases, with 14 bases between them. CDR1 GTSNPN and CDR2 SVGIG come from the germline V gene (reference sequence). DNA for the CDR3: TGTGCCTGGAGTAGCTGGGGGGACGGTGGCTACACCTTC. Translating it yields CAWSSWGDGGYTF.

This chain uses TRBV19 with TRBJ2-5; TRBD1 agrees at 8 bases. The CDR3 covers 14 residues. V gave up 6 bases and J gave up 3 bases; unmatched junction bases: 6. From germline, CDR1 is LNHDA and CDR2 SQIVND (reference sequence). CDR3 region: CASSHATGEETQYF. CDR3 sequence (DNA): TGTGCCAGTAGCCACGCGACAGGGGAAGAGACCCAGTACTTC.